Listed below are T cell receptor beta chains from one sample, sequenced in a study of CD8 T cells in ankylosing spondylitis. MiXCR, applied by TCRdb to the 5' RACE reads, yields one record per CDR3 protein. The data contain under 85,000 distinct CDR3 sequences, 5.3% of them singletons. What was sequenced was blood, either unsorted or a sorted T cell fraction (not recorded which). The source of these receptors is a male donor with ankylosing spondylitis or in good health (not recorded which). CDR3s include the opening cysteine and the closing phenylalanine or tryptophan. A D gene is named only where the DNA matches it firmly. Clone size is given as once, few or many counts, or a class when the clone is expanded.

V gene	J gene	clone size	D gene	CDR3 DNA	CDR3 protein
TRBV6-1	TRBJ1-5	few	TRBD1	TGTGCCAGCAGTGGGGGACAGGGACGAAACAATCAGCCCCAGCATTTT	CASSGGQGRNNQPQHF
TRBV21-1	TRBJ1-6	many	.	TGTGCCAGCAGAAACAGGGGGTACTGTTCACCCCTCCACTTT	CASRNRGYCSPLHF
TRBV7-9	TRBJ2-5	many	TRBD2	TGTGCCAGCACCATGAGCGGGGGGGAAGAGACCCAGTACTTC	CASTMSGGEETQYF
TRBV5-6	TRBJ2-1	many	.	TGTGCCAGCAGCTTGCCGTTTAGCTCCTACAATGAGCAGTTCTTC	CASSLPFSSYNEQFF
TRBV2	TRBJ2-1	many	TRBD1	TGTGCCAGCACGCTTACCCAGGGACAGGTCTACAATGAGCAGTTCTTC	CASTLTQGQVYNEQFF
TRBV12-3/TRBV12-4	TRBJ2-7	many	.	TGTGCCAGCAGTTTCACAAGCTCCTACGAGCAGTACTTC	CASSFTSSYEQYF
TRBV7-9	TRBJ1-6	many	.	TGTGCCACGGGCCGGCAGCCTAATTCACCCCTCCACTTT	CATGRQPNSPLHF
TRBV5-1	TRBJ1-4	many	.	TGCGCCAGCAGCTTGTTTCCCGCGGGGGAGAATGAAAAACTGTTTTTT	CASSLFPAGENEKLFF
TRBV7-2	TRBJ2-7	few	.	TGTGCCAGCAGCCCCCGACCGGGGTCCACCTACGAGCAGTACTTC	CASSPRPGSTYEQYF
TRBV12-5	TRBJ2-5	many	.	TGTGCTAGTGGTTTGGGGAAAGAGACCCAGTACTTC	CASGLGKETQYF
TRBV20-1	TRBJ2-3	many	TRBD2	TGCAGTCCCAAGGGCGGGGGGGACCTCACAGATACGCAGTATTTT	CSPKGGGDLTDTQYF
TRBV2	TRBJ1-1	few	.	TGTGCCAGCAGTCCCGAGGGATGGGGGGGTGGGTGGAACACTGAAGCTTTCTTT	CASSPEGWGGGWNTEAFF
TRBV27	TRBJ2-7	many	.	TGTGCCAGCAGCCCCCGTGGGACGGCGCCCTACGAGCAGTACTTC	CASSPRGTAPYEQYF
TRBV25-1	TRBJ2-1	many	.	TGTGCCAGCAGTGAATATATTCGGGGAAGCGAATACAATGAGCAGTTCTTC	CASSEYIRGSEYNEQFF
TRBV7-9	TRBJ2-1	many	TRBD2	TGTGCCAGCAGCTCCTGGACTAGCGCAAATGAGCAGTTCTTC	CASSSWTSANEQFF
TRBV18	TRBJ2-5	many	.	TGTGCCAGCTCACCAACGTCGAGCAGGGAGACCCAGTACTTC	CASSPTSSRETQYF
TRBV19	TRBJ1-1	many	TRBD1	TGTGCCAGTAGTATGCCCAGGGGGCGTCCATCTGGGGACACTGAAGCTTTCTTT	CASSMPRGRPSGDTEAFF
TRBV2	TRBJ1-5	many	TRBD1	TGTGCCAGCAGTGCATCAGGGGGCGGTCAGCCCCAGCATTTT	CASSASGGGQPQHF
TRBV2	TRBJ2-1	many	TRBD2	TGTGCCAGCAGGCCCGGACTAGCGGGGGGCAATGAGCAGTTCTTC	CASRPGLAGGNEQFF